The 15 T cell receptor beta chains below were found in one sample sequenced in a study of cytomegalovirus exposure and HLA in healthy donors. PCR primers comprised 60 Vbeta and 13 Jbeta primers. TCRdb's copy holds only in-frame clones and misses some; the assay was immunoSEQ multiplex PCR. The data contain 80,000 or so clones, 65% to 80% of them singletons. Sequenced material: PBMCs. The receptors shown here come from a woman aged 35 to 49 in good health and CMV-seropositive.

This clone was seen only a few times. This rearrangement joins TRBV7-2 to TRBJ2-1; TRBD1 agrees at 8 bases. V lost 0 bases to trimming and J lost 2 bases; unmatched junction nucleotides: 6. Germline V CDR1 and CDR2: SGHTA, FQGNSA. The CDR3 covers 17 residues. As DNA, the CDR3 is TGTGCCAGCAGCTTAGCACTTGGGACAGGTGCCTACAATGAGCAGTTCTTC. It codes for CASSLALGTGAYNEQFF.

This chain connects TRBV29-1 to TRBJ2-3; 9 bases align to TRBD1. The CDR3 runs 14 residues. Germline CDR1 SQVTM, CDR2 ANQGSEA. The V segment lost 6 bases and the J segment 4 bases; nucleotides outside the gene matches: 8. DNA for the CDR3: TGCAGCGTGGACGGGACAGGGAATCCAGATACGCAGTATTTT. Amino acid sequence: CSVDGTGNPDTQYF.

This chain joins TRBV4-1 and TRBJ2-7, with 8 bases matching TRBD2. This CDR3 has 15 amino acids. CDR1 and CDR2 (germline): MGHRA, YSYEKL. V lost 4 bases, J lost 10 bases, and 15 bases stayed unmatched. The CDR3 bases are TGCGCCAGCAGCCGAACGGGAGGGGCCCGGTTTGGACAGTACTTC. Its protein product is CASSRTGGARFGQYF.

This clone was seen a handful of times. The rearrangement uses TRBV5-1 and TRBJ1-4; D is unresolved. The CDR3 is 15 residues long. Trimming pared 5 bases from V and 0 bases from J, leaving 11 bases between. In germline, CDR1 is SGHRS, CDR2 YFSETQ. This CDR3 is CASSPPGTTNEKLFF. CDR3 sequence (DNA): TGCGCCAGCAGTCCTCCAGGCACAACTAATGAAAAACTGTTTTTT.

CDR3 in DNA: TGTGCCAGCAGCTCAAACACGGAGCAGTACTTC. Protein sequence: CASSSNTEQYF. The genes are TRBV7-2 and TRBJ2-7; D gene unclear. The CDR3 loop spans 11 amino acids. The V end was cut by 4 bases, the J end by 7 bases, with 8 bases between. Germline lookup yields CDR1 SGHTA and CDR2 FQGNSA. The full variable domain, with the rest looked up from reference TRBV7-2 and TRBJ2-7, is GAGVSQSPSNKVTEKGKDVELRCDPISGHTALYWYRQSLGQGLEFLIYFQGNSAPDKSGLPSDRFSAERTGGSVSTLTIQRTQQEDSAVYLCASSSNTEQYFGPGTRLTVT.

This rearrangement joins TRBV11-3 to TRBJ1-1; unclear D gene. The germline V gene has CDR1 SGHNT and CDR2 YENEEA. This CDR3 region has 14 residues. V dropped 0 bases and J dropped 2 bases, with 7 bases sitting between them. CDR3 DNA sequence: TGTGCCAGCAGCTTAGATGGAGTAAACACTGAAGCTTTCTTT. Its translation is CASSLDGVNTEAFF.

The J gene is TRBJ2-1, the V gene TRBV9; 11 bases align to TRBD2. CDR3 length equals 15 residues. The V segment lost 1 base and the J segment 7 bases; nucleotides outside the gene matches: 4. Germline V lookup: CDR1 SGDLS, CDR2 YYNGEE. CDR3 coding DNA: TGTGCCAGCAGCGTATTAGCGGGGGGGCAGAATGAGCAGTTCTTC. Protein: CASSVLAGGQNEQFF.

The rearrangement joins TRBV6-6 to TRBJ2-3; TRBD1 aligns across 8 bases. The V gene's germline CDR1 is MNHNY and CDR2 SVGAGI (reference sequence). V lost 6 bases and J lost 3; bases outside the gene matches: 8. This CDR3 is built from 15 residues. The chain's CDR3 is CASSRGQGNTDTQYF. DNA for the CDR3: TGTGCCAGCAGCCGAGGACAGGGTAATACAGATACGCAGTATTTT.

Details on this clone: The sample carries other DNA sequences with the same CDR3. The chain carries TRBV5-6 and TRBJ1-5; possible D gene TRBD1, 6 bases. Deletions cut 0 bases from V and 2 bases from J, with 6 bases between. The CDR3 consists of 14 residues. Germline CDR1 and CDR2: SGHDT and YYEEEE. This chain's CDR3 is CASSLAGGNQPQHF. The CDR3 coding sequence is TGTGCCAGCAGCTTGGCAGGGGGCAATCAGCCCCAGCATTTT.

V usage is TRBV7-8 and J usage is TRBJ1-5, with D maybe TRBD1 (6 bases). Germline assignment: CDR1 SGHVS and CDR2 FQNEAQ. CDR3 length equals 17 residues. The V end lost 2 bases, the J end lost 4 bases, and 18 bases lay between the germline ends. DNA for the CDR3: TGTGCCAGCAGCTTAATGGCAGGGGTCCAGCGGAATCAGCCCCAGCATTTT. Protein: CASSLMAGVQRNQPQHF.

This clone was recorded only once. This rearrangement joins TRBV27 to TRBJ2-7; the D gene is possibly TRBD2 (6 bases). The V gene lost 0 bases and the J gene lost 3 bases, with 33 bases spanning the gap. Germline V CDR1 and CDR2: MNHEY, SMNVEV (reference sequence). The length of the CDR3 is 22 residues. CDR3 nucleotides: TGTGCCAGCAGTTTATCTGGCCAGGGAGGCACCCTCATGACACTGACCAACTACGAGCAGTACTTC. Translating it yields CASSLSGQGGTLMTLTNYEQYF.

The chain has TRBV5-1 and TRBJ1-2; 8 positions match TRBD1. Germline V CDR1 and CDR2: SGHRS, YFSETQ. The CDR3 contains 13 residues. V lost 4 bases, J lost 8 bases, and 7 bases stayed unmatched. CDR3 in DNA: TGCGCCAGCAGCGAGGGGACAGGTGAGGGCTACACCTTC. Protein: CASSEGTGEGYTF.

The chain recombines TRBV5-4 with TRBJ2-5; 12 nucleotides line up with TRBD2. V was pared by 5 bases and J by 5 bases, with 13 bases of the junction left unmatched. The CDR3 has 17 residues. Per germline, CDR1 SGHNT and CDR2 YYREEE (reference sequence). CDR3 DNA sequence: TGTGCCAGCAGGCCGGGCACTAGCGGGGGGACCGAGGAGACCCAGTACTTC. The encoded protein is CASRPGTSGGTEETQYF.

This chain joins TRBV15 and TRBJ2-1; a possible D gene is TRBD1 (6 bases). The CDR3 runs 13 residues. CDR1 is LNHNV and CDR2 is YYDKDF in the germline V gene (reference sequence). V was clipped by 0 bases and J by 9 bases, with 9 bases between them. CDR3 protein: CATSREGTPEQFF. The CDR3 DNA is TGTGCCACCAGCAGAGAAGGGACACCTGAGCAGTTCTTC.

The chain recombines TRBV2 with TRBJ1-1; no clear D. The V gene lost 3 bases and the J gene lost 0 bases, with 11 bases spanning the gap. The germline gives CDR1 SNHLY, CDR2 FYNNEI. The CDR3 runs 15 residues. The CDR3 DNA follows: TGTGCCAGCAGTGAGCAACAGTGGATGAACACTGAAGCTTTCTTT. Translation: CASSEQQWMNTEAFF. The full variable domain, with the rest looked up from reference TRBV2 and TRBJ1-1, is EPEVTQTPSHQVTQMGQEVILRCVPISNHLYFYWYRQILGQKVEFLVSFYNNEISEKSEIFDDQFSVERPDGSNFTLKIRSTKLEDSAMYFCASSEQQWMNTEAFFGQGTRLTVV.